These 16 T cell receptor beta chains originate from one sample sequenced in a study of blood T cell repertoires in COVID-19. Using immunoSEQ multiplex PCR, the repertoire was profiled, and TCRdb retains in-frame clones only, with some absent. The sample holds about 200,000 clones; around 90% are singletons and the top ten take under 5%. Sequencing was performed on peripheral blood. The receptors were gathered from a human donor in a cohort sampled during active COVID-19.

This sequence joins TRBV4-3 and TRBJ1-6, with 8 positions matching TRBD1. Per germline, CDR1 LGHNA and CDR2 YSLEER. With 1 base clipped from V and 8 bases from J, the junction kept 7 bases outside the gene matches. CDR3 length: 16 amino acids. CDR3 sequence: CASSQAQGADDSPLHF. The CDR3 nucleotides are TGCGCCAGCAGCCAAGCTCAGGGGGCCGACGATTCACCCCTCCACTTT.

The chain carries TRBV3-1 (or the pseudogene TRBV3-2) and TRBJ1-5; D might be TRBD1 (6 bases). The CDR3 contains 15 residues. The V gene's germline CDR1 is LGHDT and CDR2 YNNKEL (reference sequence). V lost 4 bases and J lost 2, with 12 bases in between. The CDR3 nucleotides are TGTGCCAGCAGCCCCAGGGGTGATGGCAATCAGCCCCAGCATTTT. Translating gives CASSPRGDGNQPQHF.

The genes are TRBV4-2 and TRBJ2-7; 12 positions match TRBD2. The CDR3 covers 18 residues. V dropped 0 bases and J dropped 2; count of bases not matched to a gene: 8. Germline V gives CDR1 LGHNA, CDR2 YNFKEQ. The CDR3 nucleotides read TGTGCCAGCAGCCAAGATGCTAGCGGGAGGGCCTCTCCCTACGAGCAGTACTTC. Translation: CASSQDASGRASPYEQYF.

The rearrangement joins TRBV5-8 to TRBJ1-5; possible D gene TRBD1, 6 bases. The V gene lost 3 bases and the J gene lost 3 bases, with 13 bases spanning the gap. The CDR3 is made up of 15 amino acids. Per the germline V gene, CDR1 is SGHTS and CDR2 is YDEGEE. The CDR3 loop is CASSSGQTTNQPQHF. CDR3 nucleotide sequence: TGTGCCAGCAGCTCAGGACAGACGACCAATCAGCCCCAGCATTTT.

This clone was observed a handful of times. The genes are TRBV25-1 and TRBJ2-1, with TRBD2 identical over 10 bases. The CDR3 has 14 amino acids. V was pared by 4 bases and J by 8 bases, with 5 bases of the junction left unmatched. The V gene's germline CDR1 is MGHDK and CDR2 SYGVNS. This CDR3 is CASSGASGGYEQFF. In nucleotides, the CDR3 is TGTGCCAGCAGTGGGGCTAGCGGGGGCTATGAGCAGTTCTTC.

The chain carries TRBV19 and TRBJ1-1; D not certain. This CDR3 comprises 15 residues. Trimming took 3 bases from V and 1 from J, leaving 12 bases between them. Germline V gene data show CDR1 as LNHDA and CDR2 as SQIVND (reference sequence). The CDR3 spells CASSISASGNTEAFF. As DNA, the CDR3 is TGTGCCAGTAGTATTTCTGCCTCGGGGAACACTGAAGCTTTCTTT.

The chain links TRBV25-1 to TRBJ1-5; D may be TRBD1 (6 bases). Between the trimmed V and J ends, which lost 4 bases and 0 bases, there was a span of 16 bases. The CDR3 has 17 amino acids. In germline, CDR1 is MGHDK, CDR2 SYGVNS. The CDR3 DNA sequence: TGTGCCAGCAGTGGAACTCAGGGGTCTTATAGCAATCAGCCCCAGCATTTT. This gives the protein CASSGTQGSYSNQPQHF.

The CDR3, as DNA: TGTGCCAGCAGTTTAACTAGCGGACCCCTCAGAATCTACGAGCAGTACTTC. Protein: CASSLTSGPLRIYEQYF. The chain links TRBV6-2 or TRBV6-3 to TRBJ2-7, with 8 bases matching TRBD2. The CDR3 is 17 amino acids. The V segment lost 4 bases and the J segment 3 bases; nucleotides outside the gene matches: 14. The V gene's germline CDR1 is MNHEY and CDR2 SVGEGT.

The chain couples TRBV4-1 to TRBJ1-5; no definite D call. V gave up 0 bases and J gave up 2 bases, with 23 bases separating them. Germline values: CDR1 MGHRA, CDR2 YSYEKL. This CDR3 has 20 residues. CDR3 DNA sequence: TGCGCCAGCAGCCAAGATTCTACCCCCCTTTTATCTAGTGGCAATCAGCCCCAGCATTTT. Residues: CASSQDSTPLLSSGNQPQHF.

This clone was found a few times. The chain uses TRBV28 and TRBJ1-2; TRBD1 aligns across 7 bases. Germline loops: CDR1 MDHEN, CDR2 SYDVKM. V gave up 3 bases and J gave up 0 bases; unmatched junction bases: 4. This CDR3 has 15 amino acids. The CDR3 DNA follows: TGTGCCAGCAGTTTGACCCAGGGGGCTAACTATGGCTACACCTTC. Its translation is CASSLTQGANYGYTF.

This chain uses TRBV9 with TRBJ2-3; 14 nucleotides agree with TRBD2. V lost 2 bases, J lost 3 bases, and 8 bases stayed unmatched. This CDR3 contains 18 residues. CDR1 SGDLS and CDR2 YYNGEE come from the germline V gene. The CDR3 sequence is CASSVGGLAGGLTDTQYF. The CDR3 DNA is TGTGCCAGCAGCGTCGGAGGACTAGCGGGGGGTCTGACAGATACGCAGTATTTT.

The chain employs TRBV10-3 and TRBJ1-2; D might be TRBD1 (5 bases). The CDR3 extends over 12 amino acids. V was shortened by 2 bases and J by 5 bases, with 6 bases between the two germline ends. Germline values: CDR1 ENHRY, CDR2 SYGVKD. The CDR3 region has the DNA TGTGCCATCAGTGAGGACAGATATGGCTACACCTTC. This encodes CAISEDRYGYTF.

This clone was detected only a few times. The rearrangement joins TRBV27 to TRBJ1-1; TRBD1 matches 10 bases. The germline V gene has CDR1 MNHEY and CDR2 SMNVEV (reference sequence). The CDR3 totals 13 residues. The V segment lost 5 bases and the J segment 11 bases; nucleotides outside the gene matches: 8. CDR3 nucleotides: TGTGCCAGCAGTGCCGACAGGGGGCGAAGCGCTTTCTTT. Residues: CASSADRGRSAFF.

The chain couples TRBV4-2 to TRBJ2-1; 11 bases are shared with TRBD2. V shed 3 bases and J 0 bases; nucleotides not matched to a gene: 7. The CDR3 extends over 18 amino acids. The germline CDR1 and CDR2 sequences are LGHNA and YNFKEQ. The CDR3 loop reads CASSQGLAGGHSYNEQFF. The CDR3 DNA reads TGTGCCAGCAGCCAGGGCCTAGCGGGAGGACACTCCTACAATGAGCAGTTCTTC.

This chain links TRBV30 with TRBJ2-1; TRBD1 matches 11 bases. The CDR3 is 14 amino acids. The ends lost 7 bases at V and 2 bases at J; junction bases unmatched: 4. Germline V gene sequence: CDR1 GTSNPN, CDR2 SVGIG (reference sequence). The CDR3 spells CASDRGLTYNEQFF. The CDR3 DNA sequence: TGTGCCTCGGACAGGGGGCTCACCTACAATGAGCAGTTCTTC.

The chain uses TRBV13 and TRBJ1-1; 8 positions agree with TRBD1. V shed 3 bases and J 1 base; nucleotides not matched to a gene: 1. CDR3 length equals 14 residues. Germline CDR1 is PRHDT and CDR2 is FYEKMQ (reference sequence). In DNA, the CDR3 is TGTGCCAGCAGCTTCGACAGGGGGAACACTGAAGCTTTCTTT. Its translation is CASSFDRGNTEAFF. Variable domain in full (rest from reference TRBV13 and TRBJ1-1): AAGVIQSPRHLIKEKRETATLKCYPIPRHDTVYWYQQGPGQDPQFLISFYEKMQSDKGSIPDRFSAQQFSDYHSELNMSSLELGDSALYFCASSFDRGNTEAFFGQGTRLTVV.